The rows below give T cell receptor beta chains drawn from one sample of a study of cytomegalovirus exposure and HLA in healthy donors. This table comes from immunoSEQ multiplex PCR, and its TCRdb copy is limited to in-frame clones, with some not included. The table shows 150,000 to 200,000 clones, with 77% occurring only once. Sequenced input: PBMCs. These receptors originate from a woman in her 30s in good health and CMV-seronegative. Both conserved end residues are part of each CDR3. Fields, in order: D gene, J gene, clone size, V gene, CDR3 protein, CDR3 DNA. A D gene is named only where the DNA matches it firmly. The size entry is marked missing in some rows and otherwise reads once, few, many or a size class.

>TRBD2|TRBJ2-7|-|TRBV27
CASSSARSGRRNEQYF
TGTGCCAGCAGTTCAGCGCGTAGCGGGAGACGGAACGAGCAGTACTTC
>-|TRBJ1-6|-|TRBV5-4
CASSFRRGITSPLHF
TGTGCCAGCAGCTTTAGGCGGGGAATAACTTCACCCCTCCACTTT
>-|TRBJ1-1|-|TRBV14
CASSQSYSEAFF
TGTGCCAGCAGCCAATCGTACTCTGAAGCTTTCTTT
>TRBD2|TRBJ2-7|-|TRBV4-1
CASSWRGGTYEQYF
TGCGCCAGCAGTTGGCGGGGGGGGACCTACGAGCAGTACTTC
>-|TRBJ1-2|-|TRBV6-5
CASSYSGVGGYTF
TGTGCCAGCAGTTACTCCGGAGTAGGAGGCTACACCTTC
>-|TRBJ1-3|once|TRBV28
CASISSGNTIYF
TGTGCCAGCATCTCCTCTGGAAACACCATATATTTT
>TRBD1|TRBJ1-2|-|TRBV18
CASSPSIDRDYGYTF
TGTGCCAGCTCCCCATCCATCGACAGGGACTATGGCTACACCTTC
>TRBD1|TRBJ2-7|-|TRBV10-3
CAISSGQGRSYEQYF
TGTGCCATCAGCTCAGGACAGGGGCGCAGCTACGAGCAGTACTTC
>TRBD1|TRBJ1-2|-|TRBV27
CASSNRGPNYGYTF
TGTGCCAGCAGTAACAGGGGACCTAACTATGGCTACACCTTC
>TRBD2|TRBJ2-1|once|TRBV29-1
CSVEEGTGLAQFF
TGCAGCGTTGAAGAGGGCACGGGACTAGCTCAGTTCTTC
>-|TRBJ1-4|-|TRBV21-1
CASSNLNGAGQSATNEKLFF
TGTGCCAGCAGCAATCTAAATGGCGCTGGACAGTCAGCAACTAATGAAAAACTGTTTTTT
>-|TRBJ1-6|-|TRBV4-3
CASSQDPQGFEVSPLHF
TGCGCCAGCAGCCAAGATCCCCAGGGTTTTGAAGTATCACCCCTCCACTTT
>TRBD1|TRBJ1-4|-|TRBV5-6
CASSQGQGKKLFF
TGTGCCAGCAGCCAAGGACAGGGGAAAAAACTGTTTTTT
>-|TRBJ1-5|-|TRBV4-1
CASSQGQIGGNQPQHF
TGCGCCAGCAGCCAAGGACAGATTGGTGGCAATCAGCCCCAGCATTTT
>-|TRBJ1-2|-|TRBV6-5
CASSYIAGTYGYTF
TGTGCCAGCAGTTATATCGCCGGGACATATGGCTACACCTTC
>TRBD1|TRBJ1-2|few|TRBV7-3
CASSPGPGQGNYGYTF
TGTGCCAGCAGCCCCGGTCCGGGACAGGGAAACTATGGCTACACCTTC
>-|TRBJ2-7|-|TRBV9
CASSAGGGRQYEQYF
TGTGCCAGCAGCGCAGGTGGCGGGCGTCAGTACGAGCAGTACTTC
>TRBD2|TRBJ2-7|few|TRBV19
CASSFSGESSYEQYF
TGTGCCAGTAGTTTTAGCGGGGAAAGCTCCTACGAGCAGTACTTC
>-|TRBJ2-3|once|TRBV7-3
CASSLGGDYTQYF
TGTGCCAGCAGCTTAGGAGGGGATTATACGCAGTATTTT
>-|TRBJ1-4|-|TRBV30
CAWSVDLGSGEKLFF
TGTGCCTGGAGTGTCGATTTGGGTAGCGGTGAAAAACTGTTTTTT
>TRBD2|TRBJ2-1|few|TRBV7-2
CASRTSLEQFF
TGTGCCAGCAGGACTAGCCTTGAGCAGTTCTTC
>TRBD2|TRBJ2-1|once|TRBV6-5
CASSFQTSANEQFF
TGTGCCAGCAGTTTCCAGACTAGCGCCAATGAGCAGTTCTTC
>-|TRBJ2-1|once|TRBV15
CATSRDREGREQFF
TGTGCCACCAGCAGAGATCGGGAAGGTCGGGAGCAGTTCTTC
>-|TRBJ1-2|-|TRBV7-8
CASSLGGTLYGYTF
TGTGCCAGCAGCTTAGGGGGGACTCTCTATGGCTACACCTTC
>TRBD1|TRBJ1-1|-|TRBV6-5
CASRGTALNTEAFF
TGTGCCAGCAGGGGGACAGCCCTGAACACTGAAGCTTTCTTT
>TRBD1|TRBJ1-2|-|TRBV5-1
CASSLGDRAGGYTF
TGCGCCAGCAGCTTGGGCGACAGGGCCGGTGGCTACACCTTC
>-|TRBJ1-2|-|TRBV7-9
CASSLARAEDGYTF
TGTGCCAGCAGCTTAGCGAGGGCAGAAGATGGCTACACCTTC
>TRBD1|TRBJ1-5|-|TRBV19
CASSEGQDGQPQHF
TGTGCCAGTAGTGAGGGACAGGACGGTCAGCCCCAGCATTTT
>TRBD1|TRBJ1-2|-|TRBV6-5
CASRDREGYGYTF
TGTGCCAGCCGGGACAGGGAGGGCTATGGCTACACCTTC
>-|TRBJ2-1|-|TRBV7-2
CASSLALSPEQFF
TGTGCCAGCAGCTTAGCGTTGAGTCCTGAGCAGTTCTTC
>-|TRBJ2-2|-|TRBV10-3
CAISARGGIGTGELFF
TGTGCCATCAGCGCAAGGGGAGGAATCGGGACCGGGGAGCTGTTTTTT
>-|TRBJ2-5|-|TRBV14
CASSLYRGGAVETQYF
TGTGCCAGCAGCCTCTATAGAGGGGGGGCCGTTGAGACCCAGTACTTC
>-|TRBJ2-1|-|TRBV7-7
CASSGSRGNEQFF
TGTGCCAGCAGCGGATCTAGGGGTAATGAGCAGTTCTTC
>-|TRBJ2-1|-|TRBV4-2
CASSGDFLRNEQFF
TGTGCCAGCAGTGGTGATTTCTTGCGGAATGAGCAGTTCTTC
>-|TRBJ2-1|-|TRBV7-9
CASRQGGENEQFF
TGTGCCAGCAGACAAGGAGGGGAGAATGAGCAGTTCTTC
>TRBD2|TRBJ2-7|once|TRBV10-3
CAISESGGVLPRYEQYF
TGTGCCATCAGTGAGTCTGGGGGGGTCCTCCCCCGCTACGAGCAGTACTTC
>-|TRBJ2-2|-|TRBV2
CASSITIAGELFF
TGTGCCAGCAGTATAACTATTGCCGGGGAGCTGTTTTTT
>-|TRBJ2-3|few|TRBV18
CASSQDLLGGRTDTQYF
TGTGCCAGCTCACAAGACCTGCTTGGGGGCAGGACAGATACGCAGTATTTT
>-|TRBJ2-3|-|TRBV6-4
CASSDPSSDRTPSTDTQYF
TGTGCCAGCAGTGACCCGTCTAGTGACAGGACCCCTAGCACAGATACGCAGTATTTT
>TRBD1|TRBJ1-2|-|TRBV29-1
CSARGSNDRAAGYTF
TGCAGCGCCCGAGGGAGCAACGACAGGGCTGCTGGCTACACCTTC
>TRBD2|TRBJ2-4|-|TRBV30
CAWSVGTSVSKNIQYF
TGTGCCTGGAGTGTAGGGACTAGCGTATCCAAAAACATTCAGTACTTC
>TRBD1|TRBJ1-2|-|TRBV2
CASRRTGGDYGYTF
TGTGCCAGCAGGAGGACAGGAGGAGACTATGGCTACACCTTC
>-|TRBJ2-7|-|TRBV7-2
CASTSPLEGSEQYF
TGTGCCAGCACCTCCCCCCTAGAAGGATCCGAGCAGTACTTC
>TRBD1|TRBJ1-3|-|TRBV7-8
CASSPRGTTRLRNTIYF
TGTGCCAGCAGCCCCAGGGGGACAACGCGTCTCAGAAACACCATATATTTT
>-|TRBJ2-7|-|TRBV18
CASSPSPGNYEQYF
TGTGCCAGCTCACCATCCCCAGGAAACTACGAGCAGTACTTC
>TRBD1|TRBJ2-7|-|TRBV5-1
CASSRVGTGVIYEQYF
TGCGCCAGCAGCCGGGTGGGGACAGGGGTAATCTACGAGCAGTACTTC
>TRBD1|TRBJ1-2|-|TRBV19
CASRDGQGGYGYTF
TGTGCCAGTAGAGACGGACAGGGGGGTTATGGCTACACCTTC
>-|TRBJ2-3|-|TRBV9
CASSVSPAATDTQYF
TGTGCCAGCAGCGTATCTCCAGCGGCCACAGATACGCAGTATTTT
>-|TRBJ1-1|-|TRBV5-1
CASSLTRGITEAFF
TGCGCCAGCAGCTTGACCAGAGGCATTACTGAAGCTTTCTTT
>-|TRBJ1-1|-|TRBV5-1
CASSLGGPMNTEAFF
TGCGCCAGCAGCTTGGGAGGTCCCATGAACACTGAAGCTTTCTTT
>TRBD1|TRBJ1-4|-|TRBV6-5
CASSYGTGGKLFF
TGTGCCAGCAGTTACGGGACAGGGGGCAAACTGTTTTTT
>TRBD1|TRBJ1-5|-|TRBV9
CASSVGTGGQPQHF
TGTGCCAGCAGCGTTGGGACAGGGGGGCAGCCCCAGCATTTT
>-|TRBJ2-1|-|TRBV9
CASSVGGSRNSYNEQFF
TGTGCCAGCAGCGTAGGTGGGAGTCGGAACTCCTACAATGAGCAGTTCTTC
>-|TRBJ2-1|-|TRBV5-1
CASSFPVSPRDEQFF
TGCGCCAGCAGCTTTCCAGTATCACCTCGGGATGAGCAGTTCTTC
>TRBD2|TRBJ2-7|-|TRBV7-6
CASSSLAGGLVDEQYF
TGTGCCAGCAGCTCATTAGCGGGAGGGCTCGTGGACGAGCAGTACTTC
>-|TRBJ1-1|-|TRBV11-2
CASSPAGRSTEAFF
TGTGCCAGCAGCCCCGCTGGTAGGAGCACTGAAGCTTTCTTT
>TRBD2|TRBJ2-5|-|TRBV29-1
CSVEGRGVKETQYF
TGCAGCGTTGAGGGGCGGGGGGTCAAAGAGACCCAGTACTTC
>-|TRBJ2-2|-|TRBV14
CASSQDMVASGELFF
TGTGCCAGCAGCCAAGATATGGTCGCCAGCGGGGAGCTGTTTTTT